This is a list of T cell receptor beta chains from one sample in a study of CD8 T cells in Susac syndrome. TCRdb redid the calling of the immunoSEQ multiplex PCR reads with MiXCR, one entry per CDR3 protein. This table has under 200,000 distinct CDR3 sequences, around 94% appearing once. The sample taken for sequencing was CD4+ T cells from PBMCs. The receptors derive from a human donor with Susac syndrome. The CDR3 runs from the conserved cysteine through the conserved F or W. D genes are given only for firm matches. Some rows mark clone size as missing; the rest say once, few, many or name a class of expanded clone.

CSVDPGSYGYTF TGCAGCGTTGATCCGGGGAGCTATGGCTACACCTTC NA TRBV29-1 NA TRBJ1-2
CASSLQDRDHYGYTF TGTGCCAGCTCACTACAGGACAGGGATCACTATGGCTACACCTTC TRBD1 TRBV18 NA TRBJ1-2
CSADDRGEGNYGYTF TGCAGCGCTGACGACAGGGGTGAGGGTAACTATGGCTACACCTTC TRBD1 TRBV29-1 NA TRBJ1-2
CASQKPSGNTIYF TGTGCCAGCCAAAAGCCCTCTGGAAACACCATATATTTT NA TRBV6-5 NA TRBJ1-3
CASSQDRAGVGQPQHF TGCGCCAGCAGCCAAGATCGAGCAGGGGTCGGTCAGCCCCAGCATTTT NA TRBV4-3 NA TRBJ1-5
CASSVATSGEQYF TGTGCCAGCAGCGTAGCGACTAGCGGCGAGCAGTACTTC TRBD2 TRBV9 NA TRBJ2-7
CASSSDSGQGGGYTF TGTGCCAGCAGCTCCGATTCAGGACAGGGAGGTGGCTACACCTTC TRBD1 TRBV7-3 NA TRBJ1-2
CASLQEAGRDTQYF TGTGCCAGCTTACAAGAGGCGGGGCGAGATACGCAGTATTTT NA TRBV7-2 NA TRBJ2-3
CASSLVGLSTNEKLFF TGTGCCAGCAGCTTGGTGGGGTTATCAACTAATGAAAAACTGTTTTTT NA TRBV12-3/TRBV12-4 once TRBJ1-4
CASSHQGQGNTEAFF TGTGCCAGCAGCCATCAAGGCCAGGGGAACACTGAAGCTTTCTTT NA TRBV3-1 NA TRBJ1-1
CASSLLQGAGEQFF TGCGCCAGCAGCTTGTTACAGGGGGCCGGTGAGCAGTTCTTC TRBD1 TRBV5-1 NA TRBJ2-1
CASSPGTSGRSQETQYF TGTGCCAGCAGCCCTGGGACTAGCGGGAGGTCCCAAGAGACCCAGTACTTC TRBD2 TRBV5-4 NA TRBJ2-5
CASRDLRGVIDTQYF TGTGCCAGCCGCGACCTTCGCGGGGTCATCGATACGCAGTATTTT NA TRBV5-4 NA TRBJ2-3
CSALGQDNSYEQYF TGCAGTGCTCTAGGACAGGACAACTCCTACGAGCAGTACTTC TRBD1 TRBV20-1 NA TRBJ2-7
CAISDPVTSTDTQYF TGTGCCATCAGTGATCCAGTTACTAGCACAGATACGCAGTATTTT NA TRBV10-3 NA TRBJ2-3
CASSDRRSGNQPQHF TGTGCCAGCAGTGATCGCAGGTCAGGGAATCAGCCCCAGCATTTT NA TRBV2 NA TRBJ1-5
CSVRQADNSPLHF TGCAGCGTCCGACAGGCGGATAATTCACCCCTCCACTTT NA TRBV29-1 NA TRBJ1-6
CATSGNSGGETQYF TGTGCCACCAGCGGGAATAGCGGGGGAGAGACCCAGTACTTC TRBD2 TRBV15 NA TRBJ2-5
CASSLEAENIQYF TGCGCCAGCAGCTTGGAAGCGGAAAACATTCAGTACTTC NA TRBV5-1 once TRBJ2-4
CASSGQVEQFF TGCGCCAGCAGCGGGCAGGTTGAGCAGTTCTTC NA TRBV5-1 NA TRBJ2-1
CASSSGDLNTEAFF TGTGCCAGCAGCTCCGGGGACTTGAACACTGAAGCTTTCTTT NA TRBV7-9 NA TRBJ1-1
CASSDRVGEQYF TGTGCCAGCAGTGACAGGGTTGGCGAGCAGTACTTC NA TRBV25-1 NA TRBJ2-7